This TCR beta chain was found in a study of human T cells and chemical hapten exposure. This clonotype showed up many times. What it recognizes is unknown. One entry per CDR3 protein, called by TCRdb with MiXCR from the RACE reads. Here the sample spans about 110,000 distinct CDR3 sequences, roughly an eighth being singletons. Regarding time point: pre-sensitization, week 0. Stated treatment: therapeutic diphenylcyclopropenone sensitization with weekly scalp DPC. Trimming left V 7 bases short and J 1 base short, with 13 bases between. The CDR3 is 14 amino acids. Study-level points and caveats: Patch test score tracked positively with PT1 expanded TCR counts.

The sample here was whole blood, taken in connection with sensitization to the hapten diphenylcyclopropenone (DPC). The gene calls are TRBV12-3 or TRBV12-4 and TRBJ1-1; D gene unclear. This sequence was found in a woman in her fifties or sixties with alopecia areata. Some clones in this sample may be carry-over from other donors' samples. The CDR3: CASKWEPTNTEAFF. The CDR3 region has the DNA TGTGCCAGCAAATGGGAACCCACGAACACTGAAGCTTTCTTT.